The T cell receptor (beta chain) described here comes from a study of T-cell reconstitution after alpha-beta-depleted transplantation in children. The sample holds a few counts of this clonotype. Unique molecular identifiers were built into the TCRbeta library. TCRdb recomputed calls from the PCR reads with MiXCR, one row per CDR3 protein. The sample shows around 300,000 distinct CDR3 sequences, around 9.1% of them seen only once. This CDR3 spans 13 amino acids. Unmatched junction bases numbered 8, after V lost 5 bases and J lost 6 bases. Germline V gives CDR1 DFQATT, CDR2 SNEGSKA (reference sequence).

The V and J genes are TRBV20-1 and TRBJ2-7; 9 bases are a match to TRBD1. The sequencing here drew on PBMCs, taken before TCRalphabeta/CD19-depleted stem cell transplant. This TCR came from a boy in the first two years of life with acute myeloid leukemia, due to receive a stem cell transplant. CDR3 sequence reads: CSALSRTGVEQYF. The CDR3 DNA is TGCAGTGCTCTTTCCAGGACAGGGGTCGAGCAGTACTTC.